The source of this T cell receptor beta chain is a study of lung T cells in sarcoidosis with Löfgren's syndrome. For the study at large: CD4+ T cells build up in sarcoidosis bronchoalveolar lavage fluid. Whole-study results and caveats: Versus controls, Löfgren's syndrome patients reportedly showed TRAV12-1 and TRBV2 as most expanded. Recognition of an unidentified sarcoidosis antigen was only suggested.

Each CDR3 protein is one row after TCRdb ran MiXCR on the reads. Here the sample spans 15,000 to 25,000 distinct CDR3 sequences, 20% to 25% being singletons. This clonotype was counted at least ten times. Its antigen is undetermined. The V and J ends lost 5 bases and 1 base, in that order; junction bases with no gene match: 5. The CDR3 covers 16 residues. Sequenced sample: CD4+ T cells from bronchoalveolar lavage. The receptor comes from a human donor with sarcoidosis (Löfgren's syndrome or another form), or a control subject (not recorded which). V gene TRBV12-3 or TRBV12-4 combines with J gene TRBJ2-3; 11 positions agree with TRBD2. The CDR3 sequence is CASSTTTSGGTDTQYF. CDR3 DNA sequence: TGTGCCAGCAGTACGACGACTAGCGGGGGCACAGATACGCAGTATTTT.